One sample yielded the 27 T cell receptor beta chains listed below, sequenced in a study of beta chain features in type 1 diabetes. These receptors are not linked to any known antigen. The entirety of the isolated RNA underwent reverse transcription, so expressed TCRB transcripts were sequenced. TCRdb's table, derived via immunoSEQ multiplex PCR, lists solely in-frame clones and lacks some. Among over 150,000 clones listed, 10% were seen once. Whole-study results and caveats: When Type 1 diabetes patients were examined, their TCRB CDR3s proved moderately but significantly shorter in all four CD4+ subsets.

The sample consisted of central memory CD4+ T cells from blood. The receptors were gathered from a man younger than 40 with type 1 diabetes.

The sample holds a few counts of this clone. CDR3 sequence: CASSFGREGYTF. CDR3 nucleotides: TGTGCCAGCAGCTTCGGCAGGGAAGGCTACACCTTC. The chain uses TRBV7-2 and TRBJ1-2; weak D call: TRBD1 (5 bases). The V gene lost 3 bases and the J gene lost 8 bases, with 10 bases spanning the gap. The CDR3 has 12 residues. Germline CDR1 reads SGHTA; CDR2 reads FQGNSA.

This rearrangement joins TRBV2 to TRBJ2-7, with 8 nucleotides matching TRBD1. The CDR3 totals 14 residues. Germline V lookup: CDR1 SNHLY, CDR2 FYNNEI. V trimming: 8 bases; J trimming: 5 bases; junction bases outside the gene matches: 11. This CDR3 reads CASSRDRGVDEQYF. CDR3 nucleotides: TGTGCCAGCTCCCGTGACAGGGGAGTCGACGAGCAGTACTTC.

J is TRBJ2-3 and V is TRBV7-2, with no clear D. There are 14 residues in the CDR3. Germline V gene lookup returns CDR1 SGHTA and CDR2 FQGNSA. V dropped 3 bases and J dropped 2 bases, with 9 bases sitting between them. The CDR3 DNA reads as TGTGCCAGCAGCTTTTGGCCAAACACAGATACGCAGTATTTT. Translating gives CASSFWPNTDTQYF.

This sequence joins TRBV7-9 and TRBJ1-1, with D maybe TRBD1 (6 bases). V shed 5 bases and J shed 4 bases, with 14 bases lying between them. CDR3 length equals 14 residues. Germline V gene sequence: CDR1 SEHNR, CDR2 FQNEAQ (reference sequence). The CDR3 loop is CASSDFTGTTEAFF. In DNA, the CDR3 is TGTGCCAGCAGCGATTTTACAGGGACCACTGAAGCTTTCTTT.

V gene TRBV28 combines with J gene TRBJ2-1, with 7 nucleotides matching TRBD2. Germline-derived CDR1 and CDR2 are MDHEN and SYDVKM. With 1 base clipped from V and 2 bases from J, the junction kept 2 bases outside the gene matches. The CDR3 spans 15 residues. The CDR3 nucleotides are TGTGCCAGCAGTTTATCCAGCGGGACCTACAATGAGCAGTTCTTC. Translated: CASSLSSGTYNEQFF.

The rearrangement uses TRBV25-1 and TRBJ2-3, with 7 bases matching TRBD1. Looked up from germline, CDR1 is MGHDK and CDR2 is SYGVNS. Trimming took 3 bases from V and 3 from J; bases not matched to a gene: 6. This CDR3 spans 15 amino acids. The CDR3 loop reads CASSDSGGRTDTQYF. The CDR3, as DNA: TGTGCCAGCAGTGACTCAGGGGGTCGGACAGATACGCAGTATTTT.

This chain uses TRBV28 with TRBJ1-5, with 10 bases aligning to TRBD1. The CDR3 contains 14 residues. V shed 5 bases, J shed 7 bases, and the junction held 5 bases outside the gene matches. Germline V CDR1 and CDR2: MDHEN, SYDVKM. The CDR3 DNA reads TGTGCCAGCAGTCTCGGACAGGGGGAACAGCCCCAGCATTTT. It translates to CASSLGQGEQPQHF.

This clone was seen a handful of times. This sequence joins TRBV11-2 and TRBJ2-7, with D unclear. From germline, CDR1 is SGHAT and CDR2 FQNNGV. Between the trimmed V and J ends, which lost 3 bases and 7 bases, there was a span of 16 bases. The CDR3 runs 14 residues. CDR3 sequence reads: CASSLAATRTEQYF. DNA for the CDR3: TGTGCCAGCAGCTTGGCGGCAACCCGTACTGAGCAGTACTTC.

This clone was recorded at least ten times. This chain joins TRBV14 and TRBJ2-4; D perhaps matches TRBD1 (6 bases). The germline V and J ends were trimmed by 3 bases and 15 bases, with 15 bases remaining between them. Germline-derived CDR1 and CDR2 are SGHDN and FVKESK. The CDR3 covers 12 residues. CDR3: CASSQGDRPRYF. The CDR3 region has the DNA TGTGCCAGCAGCCAGGGAGACAGGCCCAGGTACTTC.

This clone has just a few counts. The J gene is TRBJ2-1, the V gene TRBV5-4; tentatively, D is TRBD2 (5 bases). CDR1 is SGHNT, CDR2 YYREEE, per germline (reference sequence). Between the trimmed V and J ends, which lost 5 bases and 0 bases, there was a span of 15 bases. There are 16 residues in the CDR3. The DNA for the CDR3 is TGTGCCAGCAGGCCCCAAGAAGGGAGCTCCTACAATGAGCAGTTCTTC. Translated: CASRPQEGSSYNEQFF.

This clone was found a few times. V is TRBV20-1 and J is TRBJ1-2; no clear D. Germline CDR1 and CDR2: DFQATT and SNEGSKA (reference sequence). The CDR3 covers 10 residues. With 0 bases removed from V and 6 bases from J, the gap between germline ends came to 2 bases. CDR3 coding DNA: TGCAGTGCTAGAGATAATGGCTACACCTTC. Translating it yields CSARDNGYTF.

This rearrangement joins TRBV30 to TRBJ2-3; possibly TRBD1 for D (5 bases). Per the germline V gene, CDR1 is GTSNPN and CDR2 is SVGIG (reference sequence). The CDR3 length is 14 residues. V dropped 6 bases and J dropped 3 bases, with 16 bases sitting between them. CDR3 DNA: TGTGCCTGTCCAGTAGGGGTTGGGACAGATACGCAGTATTTT. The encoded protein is CACPVGVGTDTQYF.

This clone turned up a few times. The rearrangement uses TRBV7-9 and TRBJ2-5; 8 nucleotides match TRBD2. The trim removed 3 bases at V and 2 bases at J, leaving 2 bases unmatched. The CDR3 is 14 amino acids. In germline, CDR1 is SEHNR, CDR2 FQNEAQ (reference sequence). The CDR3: CASSLGLEQETQYF. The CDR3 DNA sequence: TGTGCCAGCAGCTTGGGACTAGAACAAGAGACCCAGTACTTC.

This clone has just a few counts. DNA of the CDR3: TGTGCCATCACAAGGGAGACTGAGCAGTTCTTC. This sequence encodes CAITRETEQFF. The chain links TRBV10-3 to TRBJ2-1, with TRBD2 as a possible D gene (5 bases). The CDR3 spans 11 residues. Deletions cut 7 bases from V and 9 bases from J, with 10 bases between. The germline V gene has CDR1 ENHRY and CDR2 SYGVKD.

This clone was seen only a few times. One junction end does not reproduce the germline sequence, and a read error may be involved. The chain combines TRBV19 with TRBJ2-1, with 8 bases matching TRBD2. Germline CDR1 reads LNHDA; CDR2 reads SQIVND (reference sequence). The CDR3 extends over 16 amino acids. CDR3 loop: CASSISREGLSPIRVF. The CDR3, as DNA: TGTGCCAGTAGTATCTCCCGGGAGGGCCTTAGTCCCATCCGGGTCTTC.

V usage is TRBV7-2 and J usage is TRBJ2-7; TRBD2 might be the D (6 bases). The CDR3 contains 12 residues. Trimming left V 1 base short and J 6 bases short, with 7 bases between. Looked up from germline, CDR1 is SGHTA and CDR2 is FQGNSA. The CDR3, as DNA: TGTGCCAGCAGCTTAGGGAGGGTCGAGCAGTACTTC. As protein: CASSLGRVEQYF.

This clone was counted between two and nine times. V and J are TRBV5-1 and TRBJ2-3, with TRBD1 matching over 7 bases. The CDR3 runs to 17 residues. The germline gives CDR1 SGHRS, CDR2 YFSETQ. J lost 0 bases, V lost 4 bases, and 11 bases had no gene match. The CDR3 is CASSRRDSSTSTDTQYF. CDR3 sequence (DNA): TGCGCCAGCAGCCGCCGGGACAGTTCCACTAGCACAGATACGCAGTATTTT. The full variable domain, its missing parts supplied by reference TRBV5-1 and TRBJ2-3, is KAGVTQTPRYLIKTRGQQVTLSCSPISGHRSVSWYQQTPGQGLQFLFEYFSETQRNKGNFPGRFSGRQFSNSRSEMNVSTLELGDSALYLCASSRRDSSTSTDTQYFGPGTRLTVL.

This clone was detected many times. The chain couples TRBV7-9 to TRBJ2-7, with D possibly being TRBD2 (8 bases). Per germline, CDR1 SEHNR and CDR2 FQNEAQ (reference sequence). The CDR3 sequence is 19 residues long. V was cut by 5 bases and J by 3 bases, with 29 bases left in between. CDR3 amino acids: CASSPDRAVSSGAIYEQYF. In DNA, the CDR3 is TGTGCCAGCAGCCCCGACAGGGCGGTGAGTAGCGGGGCCATCTACGAGCAGTACTTC. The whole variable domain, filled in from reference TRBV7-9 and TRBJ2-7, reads DTGVSQNPRHKITKRGQNVTFRCDPISEHNRLYWYRQTLGQGPEFLTYFQNEAQLEKSRLLSDRFSAERPKGSFSTLEIQRTEQGDSAMYLCASSPDRAVSSGAIYEQYFGPGTRLTVT.

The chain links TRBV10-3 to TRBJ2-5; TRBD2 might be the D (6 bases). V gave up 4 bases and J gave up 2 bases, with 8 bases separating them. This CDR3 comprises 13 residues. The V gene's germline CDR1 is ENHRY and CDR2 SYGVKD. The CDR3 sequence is CAISAGLQETQYF. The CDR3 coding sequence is TGTGCCATCAGTGCGGGACTTCAAGAGACCCAGTACTTC.

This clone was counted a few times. The CDR3 sequence: CASSLASGQGGGANVLTF. As DNA, the CDR3 is TGTGCCAGCAGCTTAGCCTCGGGACAGGGCGGTGGGGCCAACGTCCTGACTTTC. The chain uses TRBV7-9 and TRBJ2-6; 9 bases agree with TRBD1. The CDR3 is 18 amino acids. Per germline, CDR1 SEHNR and CDR2 FQNEAQ (reference sequence). After removal of 0 bases from V and 3 bases from J, the junction contained 6 bases not matched to a gene. Complete variable domain (other parts from reference TRBV7-9 and TRBJ2-6): DTGVSQNPRHKITKRGQNVTFRCDPISEHNRLYWYRQTLGQGPEFLTYFQNEAQLEKSRLLSDRFSAERPKGSFSTLEIQRTEQGDSAMYLCASSLASGQGGGANVLTFGAGSRLTVL.

CDR3 nucleotides: TGTGCCAGCAGCCTCCATGAGCAGTTCTTC. This gives the protein CASSLHEQFF. The chain joins TRBV7-9 to TRBJ2-1; no clear D gene. The V end lost 5 bases, the J end lost 8 bases, and 4 bases lay between the germline ends. Germline V CDR1 and CDR2: SEHNR, FQNEAQ (reference sequence). This CDR3 comprises 10 residues.

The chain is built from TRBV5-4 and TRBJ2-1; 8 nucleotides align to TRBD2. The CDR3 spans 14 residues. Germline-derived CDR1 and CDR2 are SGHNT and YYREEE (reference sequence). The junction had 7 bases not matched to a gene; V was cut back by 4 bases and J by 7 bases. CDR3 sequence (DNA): TGTGCCAGCAGCCCCCCTCGGGGGGGGAATGAGCAGTTCTTC. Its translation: CASSPPRGGNEQFF.

The CDR3 here is CASSRGLTDTQYF. In DNA, the CDR3 is TGTGCCAGTAGTAGGGGACTGACAGATACGCAGTATTTT. The chain combines TRBV19 with TRBJ2-3; possible D gene TRBD2, 6 bases. V was pared by 4 bases and J by 3 bases, with 8 bases between. The CDR3 runs to 13 residues. Germline V gene lookup returns CDR1 LNHDA and CDR2 SQIVND (reference sequence).

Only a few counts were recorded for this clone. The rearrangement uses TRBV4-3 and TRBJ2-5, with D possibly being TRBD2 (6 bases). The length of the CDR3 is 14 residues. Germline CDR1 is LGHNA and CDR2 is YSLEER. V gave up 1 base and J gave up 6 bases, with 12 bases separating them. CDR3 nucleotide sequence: TGCGCCAGCAGCCAAGGGGACGGGAGCCAGACCCAGTACTTC. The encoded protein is CASSQGDGSQTQYF.

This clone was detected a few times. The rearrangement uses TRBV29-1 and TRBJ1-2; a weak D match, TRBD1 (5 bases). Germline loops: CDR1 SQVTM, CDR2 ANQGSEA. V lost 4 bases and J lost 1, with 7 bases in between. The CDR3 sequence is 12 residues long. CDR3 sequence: CSVGGNNYGYTF. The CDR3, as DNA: TGCAGCGTTGGGGGCAATAACTATGGCTACACCTTC.

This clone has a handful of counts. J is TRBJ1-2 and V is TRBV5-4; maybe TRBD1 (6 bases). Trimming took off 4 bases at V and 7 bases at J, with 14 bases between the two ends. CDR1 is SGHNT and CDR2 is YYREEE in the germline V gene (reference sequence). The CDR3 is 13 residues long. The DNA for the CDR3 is TGTGCCAGCAGCGTCCGACAGGATAGTGGCTACACCTTC. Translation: CASSVRQDSGYTF.

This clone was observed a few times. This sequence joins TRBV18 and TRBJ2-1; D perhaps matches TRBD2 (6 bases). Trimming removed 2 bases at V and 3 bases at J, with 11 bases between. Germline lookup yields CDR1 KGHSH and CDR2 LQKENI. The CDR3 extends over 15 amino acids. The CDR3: CASSPGAGLYNEQFF. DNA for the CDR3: TGTGCCAGCTCACCAGGGGCGGGACTCTACAATGAGCAGTTCTTC.